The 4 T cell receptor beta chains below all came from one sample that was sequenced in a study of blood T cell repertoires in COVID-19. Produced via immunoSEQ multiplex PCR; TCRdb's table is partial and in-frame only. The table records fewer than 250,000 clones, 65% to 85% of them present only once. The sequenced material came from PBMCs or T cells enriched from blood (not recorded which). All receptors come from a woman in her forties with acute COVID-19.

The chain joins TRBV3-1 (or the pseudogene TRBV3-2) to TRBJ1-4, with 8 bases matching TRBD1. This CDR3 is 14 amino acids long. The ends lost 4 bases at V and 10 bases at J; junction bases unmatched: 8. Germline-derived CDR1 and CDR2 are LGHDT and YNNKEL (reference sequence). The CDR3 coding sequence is TGTGCCAGCAGCCCCGACAGGGGACGAGGAAAACTGTTTTTT. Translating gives CASSPDRGRGKLFF.

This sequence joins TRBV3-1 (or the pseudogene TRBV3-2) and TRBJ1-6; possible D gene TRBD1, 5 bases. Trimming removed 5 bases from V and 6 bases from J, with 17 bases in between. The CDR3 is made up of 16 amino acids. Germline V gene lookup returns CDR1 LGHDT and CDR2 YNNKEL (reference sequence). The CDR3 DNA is TGTGCCAGCAGCACAACGTGGGGGGGGGTTAATTCACCCCTCCACTTT. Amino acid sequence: CASSTTWGGVNSPLHF.

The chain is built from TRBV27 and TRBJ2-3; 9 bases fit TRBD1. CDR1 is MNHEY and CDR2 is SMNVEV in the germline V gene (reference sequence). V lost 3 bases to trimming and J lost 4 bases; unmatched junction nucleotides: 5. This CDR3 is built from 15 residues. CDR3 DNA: TGTGCCAGCAGTTTTAGGGACAGGGTCCCAGATACGCAGTATTTT. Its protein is CASSFRDRVPDTQYF.

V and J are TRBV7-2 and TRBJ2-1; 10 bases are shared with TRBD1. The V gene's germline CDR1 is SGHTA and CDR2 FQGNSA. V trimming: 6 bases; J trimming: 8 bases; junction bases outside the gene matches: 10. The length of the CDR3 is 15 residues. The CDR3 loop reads CASSRPGQGLHEQFF. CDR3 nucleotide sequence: TGTGCCAGCAGTCGACCGGGACAGGGGCTTCATGAGCAGTTCTTC.